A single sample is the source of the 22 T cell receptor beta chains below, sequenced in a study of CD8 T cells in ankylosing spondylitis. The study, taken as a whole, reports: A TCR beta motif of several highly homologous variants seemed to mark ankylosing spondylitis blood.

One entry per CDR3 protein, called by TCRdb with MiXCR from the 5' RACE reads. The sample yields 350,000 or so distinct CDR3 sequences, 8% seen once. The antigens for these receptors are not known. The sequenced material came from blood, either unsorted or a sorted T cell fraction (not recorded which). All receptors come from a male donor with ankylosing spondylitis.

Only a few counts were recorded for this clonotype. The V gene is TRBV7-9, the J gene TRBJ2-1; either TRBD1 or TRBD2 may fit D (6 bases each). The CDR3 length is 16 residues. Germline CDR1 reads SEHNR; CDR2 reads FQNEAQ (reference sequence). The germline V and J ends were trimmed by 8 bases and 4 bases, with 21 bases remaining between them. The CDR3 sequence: CASSPTGAGVYNEQFF. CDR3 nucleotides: TGTGCCAGCTCACCAACGGGGGCAGGAGTATACAATGAGCAGTTCTTC.

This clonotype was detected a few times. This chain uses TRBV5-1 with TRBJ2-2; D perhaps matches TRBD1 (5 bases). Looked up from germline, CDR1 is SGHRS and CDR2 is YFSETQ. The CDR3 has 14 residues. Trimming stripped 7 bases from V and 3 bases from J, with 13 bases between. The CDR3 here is CASRRRVDTGELFF. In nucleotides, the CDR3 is TGCGCCAGCCGTCGCAGGGTGGACACCGGGGAGCTGTTTTTT. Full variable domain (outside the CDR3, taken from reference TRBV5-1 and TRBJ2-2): KAGVTQTPRYLIKTRGQQVTLSCSPISGHRSVSWYQQTPGQGLQFLFEYFSETQRNKGNFPGRFSGRQFSNSRSEMNVSTLELGDSALYLCASRRRVDTGELFFGEGSRLTVL.

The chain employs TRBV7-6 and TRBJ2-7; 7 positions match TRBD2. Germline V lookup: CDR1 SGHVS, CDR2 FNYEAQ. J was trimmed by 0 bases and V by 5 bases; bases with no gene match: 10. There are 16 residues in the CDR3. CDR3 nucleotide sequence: TGTGCCAGCAGCCCCACGGGGGGAGGGCCCTCCTACGAGCAGTACTTC. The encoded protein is CASSPTGGGPSYEQYF.

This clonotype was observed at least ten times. This CDR3 is CASSPDRIYGYTF. The CDR3 region has the DNA TGTGCCAGCAGCCCAGACAGAATCTATGGCTACACCTTC. The chain is built from TRBV12-3 or TRBV12-4 and TRBJ1-2; D might be TRBD1 (5 bases). The CDR3 loop spans 13 amino acids. V shed 6 bases and J shed 4 bases, with 12 bases lying between them.

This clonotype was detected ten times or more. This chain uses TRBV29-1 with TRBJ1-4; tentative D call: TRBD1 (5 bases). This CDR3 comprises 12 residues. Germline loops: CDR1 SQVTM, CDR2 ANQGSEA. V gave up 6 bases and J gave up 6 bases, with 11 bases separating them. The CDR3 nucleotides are TGCAGCGTATCCAGGGTGGATGAAAAACTGTTTTTT. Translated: CSVSRVDEKLFF.

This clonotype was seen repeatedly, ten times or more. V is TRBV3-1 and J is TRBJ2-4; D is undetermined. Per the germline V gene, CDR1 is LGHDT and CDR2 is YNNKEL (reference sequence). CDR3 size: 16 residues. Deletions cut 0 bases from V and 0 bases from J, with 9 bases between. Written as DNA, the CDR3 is TGTGCCAGCAGCCAAGATTACGGCGGAGCCAAAAACATTCAGTACTTC. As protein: CASSQDYGGAKNIQYF.

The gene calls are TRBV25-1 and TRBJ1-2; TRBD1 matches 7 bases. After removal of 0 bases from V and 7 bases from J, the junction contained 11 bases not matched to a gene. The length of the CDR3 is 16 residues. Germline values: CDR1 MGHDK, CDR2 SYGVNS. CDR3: CASSEYGQASRFGYTF. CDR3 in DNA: TGTGCCAGCAGTGAATATGGACAGGCTTCTCGGTTTGGCTACACCTTC.

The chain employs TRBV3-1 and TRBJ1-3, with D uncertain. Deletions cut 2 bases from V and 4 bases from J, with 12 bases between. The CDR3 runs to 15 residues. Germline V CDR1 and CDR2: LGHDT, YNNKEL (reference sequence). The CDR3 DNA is TGTGCCAGCAGCCAACAGTCAGGCCGCGGAAACACCATATATTTT. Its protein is CASSQQSGRGNTIYF.

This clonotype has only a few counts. The CDR3 is CATSDSSGIDQPQHF. Written as DNA, the CDR3 is TGTGCCACCAGTGATTCTTCAGGGATCGATCAGCCCCAGCATTTT. The V call is TRBV24-1, the J call TRBJ1-5; D is perhaps TRBD1 (5 bases). V shed 2 bases and J shed 5 bases, with 12 bases lying between them. Germline-derived CDR1 and CDR2 are KGHDR and SFDVKD. CDR3 length: 15 amino acids.

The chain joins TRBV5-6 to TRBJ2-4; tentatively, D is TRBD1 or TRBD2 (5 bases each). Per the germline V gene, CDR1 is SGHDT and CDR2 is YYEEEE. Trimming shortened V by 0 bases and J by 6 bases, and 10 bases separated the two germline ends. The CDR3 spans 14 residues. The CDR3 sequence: CASSLGGWGNIQYF. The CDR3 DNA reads TGTGCCAGCAGCTTGGGGGGGTGGGGAAACATTCAGTACTTC.

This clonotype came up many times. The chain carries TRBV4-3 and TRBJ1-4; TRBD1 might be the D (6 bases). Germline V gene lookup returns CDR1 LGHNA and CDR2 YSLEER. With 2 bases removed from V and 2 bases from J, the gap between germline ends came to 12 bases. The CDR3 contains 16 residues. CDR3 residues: CASSQSHRATNEKLFF. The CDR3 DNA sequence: TGCGCCAGCAGCCAATCCCACAGGGCTACTAATGAAAAACTGTTTTTT.

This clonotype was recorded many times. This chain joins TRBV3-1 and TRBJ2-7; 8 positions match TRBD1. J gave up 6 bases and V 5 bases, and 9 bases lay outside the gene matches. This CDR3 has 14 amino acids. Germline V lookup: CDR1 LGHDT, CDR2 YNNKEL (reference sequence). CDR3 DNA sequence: TGTGCCAGCAGCTCACGGACAGGGTTCGCCGAGCAGTACTTC. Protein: CASSSRTGFAEQYF.

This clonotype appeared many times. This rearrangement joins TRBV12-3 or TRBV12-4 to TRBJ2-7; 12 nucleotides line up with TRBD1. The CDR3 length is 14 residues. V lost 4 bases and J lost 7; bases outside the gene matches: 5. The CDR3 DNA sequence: TGTGCCAGCAGTTCGGGACAGGGGGCGGGAGAGCAGTACTTC. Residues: CASSSGQGAGEQYF.

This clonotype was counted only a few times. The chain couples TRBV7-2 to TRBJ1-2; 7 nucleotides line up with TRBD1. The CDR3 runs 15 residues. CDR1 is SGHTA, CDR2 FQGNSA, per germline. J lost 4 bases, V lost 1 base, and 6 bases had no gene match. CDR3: CASSLGRQGGYGYTF. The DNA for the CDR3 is TGTGCCAGCAGCTTAGGTCGGCAGGGGGGCTATGGCTACACCTTC. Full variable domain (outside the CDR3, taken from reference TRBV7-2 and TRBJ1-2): GAGVSQSPSNKVTEKGKDVELRCDPISGHTALYWYRQSLGQGLEFLIYFQGNSAPDKSGLPSDRFSAERTGGSVSTLTIQRTQQEDSAVYLCASSLGRQGGYGYTFGSGTRLTVV.

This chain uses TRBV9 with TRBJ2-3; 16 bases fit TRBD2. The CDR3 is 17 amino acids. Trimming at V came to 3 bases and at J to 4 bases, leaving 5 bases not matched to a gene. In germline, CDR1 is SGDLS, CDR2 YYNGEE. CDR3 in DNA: TGTGCCAGCAGCGCGGGACTAGCGGGAGGGATAGCAGATACGCAGTATTTT. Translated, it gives CASSAGLAGGIADTQYF.

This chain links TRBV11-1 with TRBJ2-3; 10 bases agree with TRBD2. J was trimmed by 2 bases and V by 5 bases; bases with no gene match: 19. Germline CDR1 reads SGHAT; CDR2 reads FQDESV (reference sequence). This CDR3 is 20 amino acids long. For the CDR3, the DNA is TGTGCCAGCAGCCCAGGGGTAGCGGGAGGACCGTTTACCCTCACAGATACGCAGTATTTT. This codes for CASSPGVAGGPFTLTDTQYF.

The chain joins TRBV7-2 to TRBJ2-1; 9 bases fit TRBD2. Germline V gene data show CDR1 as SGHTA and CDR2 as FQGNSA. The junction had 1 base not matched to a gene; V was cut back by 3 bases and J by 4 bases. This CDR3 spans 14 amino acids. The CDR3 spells CASSFTSGYNEQFF. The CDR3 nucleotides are TGTGCCAGCAGCTTTACTAGCGGGTACAATGAGCAGTTCTTC.

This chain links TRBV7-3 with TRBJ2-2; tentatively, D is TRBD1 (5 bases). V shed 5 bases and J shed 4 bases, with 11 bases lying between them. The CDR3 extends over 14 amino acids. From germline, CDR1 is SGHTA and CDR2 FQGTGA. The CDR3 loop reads CASSNQGSTGELFF. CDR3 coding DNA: TGTGCCAGCAGCAACCAGGGTTCCACCGGGGAGCTGTTTTTT. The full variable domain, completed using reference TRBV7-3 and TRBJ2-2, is GAGVSQTPSNKVTEKGKYVELRCDPISGHTALYWYRQSLGQGPEFLIYFQGTGAADDSGLPNDRFFAVRPEGSVSTLKIQRTERGDSAVYLCASSNQGSTGELFFGEGSRLTVL.

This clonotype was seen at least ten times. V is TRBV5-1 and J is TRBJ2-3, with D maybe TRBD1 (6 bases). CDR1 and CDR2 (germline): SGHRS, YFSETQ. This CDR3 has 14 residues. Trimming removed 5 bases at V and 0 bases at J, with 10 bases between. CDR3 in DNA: TGCGCCAGCAGACAGGGCACTAGCACAGATACGCAGTATTTT. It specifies CASRQGTSTDTQYF.

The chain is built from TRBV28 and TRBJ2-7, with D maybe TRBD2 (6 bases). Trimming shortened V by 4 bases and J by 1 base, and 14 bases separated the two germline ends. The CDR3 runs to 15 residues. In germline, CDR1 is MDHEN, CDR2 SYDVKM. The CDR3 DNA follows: TGTGCCAGCAGTTCCCCCGCGGGGACGTCCTACGAGCAGTACTTC. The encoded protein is CASSSPAGTSYEQYF.

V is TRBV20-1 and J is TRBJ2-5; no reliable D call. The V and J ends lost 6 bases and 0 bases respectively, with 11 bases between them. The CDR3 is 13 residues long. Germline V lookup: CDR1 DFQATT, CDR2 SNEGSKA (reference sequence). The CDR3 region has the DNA TGCAGTGCGCGACCGCGACACCAAGAGACCCAGTACTTC. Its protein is CSARPRHQETQYF.

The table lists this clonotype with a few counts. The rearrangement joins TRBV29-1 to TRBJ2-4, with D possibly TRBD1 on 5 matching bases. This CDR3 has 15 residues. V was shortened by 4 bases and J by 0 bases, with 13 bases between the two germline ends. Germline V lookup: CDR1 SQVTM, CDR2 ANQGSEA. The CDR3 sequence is CSVGPSGIAKNIQYF. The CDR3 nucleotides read TGCAGCGTTGGCCCCTCAGGGATAGCCAAAAACATTCAGTACTTC. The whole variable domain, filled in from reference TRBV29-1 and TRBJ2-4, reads SAVISQKPSRDICQRGTSLTIQCQVDSQVTMMFWYRQQPGQSLTLIATANQGSEATYESGFVIDKFPISRPNLTFSTLTVSNMSPEDSSIYLCSVGPSGIAKNIQYFGAGTRLSVL.